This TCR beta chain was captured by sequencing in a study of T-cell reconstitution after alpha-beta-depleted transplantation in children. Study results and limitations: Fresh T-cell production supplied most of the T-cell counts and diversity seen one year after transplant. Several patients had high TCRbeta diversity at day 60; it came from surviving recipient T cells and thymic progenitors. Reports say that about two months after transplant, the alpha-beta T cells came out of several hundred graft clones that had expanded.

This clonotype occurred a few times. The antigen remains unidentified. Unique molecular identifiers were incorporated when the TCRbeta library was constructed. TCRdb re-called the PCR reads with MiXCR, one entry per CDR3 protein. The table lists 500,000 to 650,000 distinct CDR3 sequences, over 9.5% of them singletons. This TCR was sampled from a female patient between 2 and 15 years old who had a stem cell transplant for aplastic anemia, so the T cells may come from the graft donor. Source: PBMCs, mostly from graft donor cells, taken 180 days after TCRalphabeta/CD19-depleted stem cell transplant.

CDR3 sequence: CSARTMPQGIGAGHYGYTF. Here the CDR3 DNA reads TGCAGTGCTAGAACTATGCCCCAAGGGATCGGGGCCGGGCACTATGGCTACACCTTC. The V gene is TRBV20-1, the J gene TRBJ1-2; tentative D call: TRBD1 (5 bases). The CDR3 covers 19 residues. Trimming removed 2 bases at V and 3 bases at J, with 28 bases between. Germline-derived CDR1 and CDR2 are DFQATT and SNEGSKA (reference sequence).